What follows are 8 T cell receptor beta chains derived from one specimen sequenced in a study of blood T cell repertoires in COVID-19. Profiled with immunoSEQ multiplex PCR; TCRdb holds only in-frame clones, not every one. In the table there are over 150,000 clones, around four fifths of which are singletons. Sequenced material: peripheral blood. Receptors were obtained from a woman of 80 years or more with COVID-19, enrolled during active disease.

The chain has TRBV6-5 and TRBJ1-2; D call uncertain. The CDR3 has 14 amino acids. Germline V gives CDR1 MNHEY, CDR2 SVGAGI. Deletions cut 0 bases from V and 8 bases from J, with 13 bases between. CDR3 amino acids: CASSYSKSSGGYTF. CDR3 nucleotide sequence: TGTGCCAGCAGTTACTCGAAGAGTAGCGGGGGCTACACCTTC.

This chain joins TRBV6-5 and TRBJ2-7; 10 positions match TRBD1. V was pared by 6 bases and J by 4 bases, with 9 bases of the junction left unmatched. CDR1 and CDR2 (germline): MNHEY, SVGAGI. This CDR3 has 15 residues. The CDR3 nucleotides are TGTGCCAGCAGATCGGGACAGGGGACAAGGTACGAGCAGTACTTC. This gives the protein CASRSGQGTRYEQYF.

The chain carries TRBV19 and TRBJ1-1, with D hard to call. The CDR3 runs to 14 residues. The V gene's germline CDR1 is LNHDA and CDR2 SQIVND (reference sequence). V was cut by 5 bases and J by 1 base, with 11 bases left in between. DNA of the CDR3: TGTGCCAGTAGTCCGCGCCCCACGAACACTGAAGCTTTCTTT. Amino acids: CASSPRPTNTEAFF.

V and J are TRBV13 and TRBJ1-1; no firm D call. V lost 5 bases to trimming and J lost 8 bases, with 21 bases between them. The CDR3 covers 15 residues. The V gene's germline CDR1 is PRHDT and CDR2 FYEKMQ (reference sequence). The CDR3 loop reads CASSQINSPVGEAFF. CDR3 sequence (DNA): TGTGCCAGCAGCCAGATTAACAGCCCCGTAGGAGAAGCTTTCTTT.

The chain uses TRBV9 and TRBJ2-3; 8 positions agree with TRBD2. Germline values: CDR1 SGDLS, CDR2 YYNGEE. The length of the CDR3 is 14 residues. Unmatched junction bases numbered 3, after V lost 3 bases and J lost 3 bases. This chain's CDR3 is CASSASGGTDTQYF. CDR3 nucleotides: TGTGCCAGCAGCGCCTCGGGGGGGACAGATACGCAGTATTTT.

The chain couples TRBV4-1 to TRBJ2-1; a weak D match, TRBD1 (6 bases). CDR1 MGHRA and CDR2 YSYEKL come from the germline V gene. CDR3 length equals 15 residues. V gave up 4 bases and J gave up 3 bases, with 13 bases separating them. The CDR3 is CASSPDGRGYNEQFF. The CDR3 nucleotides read TGCGCCAGCAGCCCCGACGGCAGGGGCTACAATGAGCAGTTCTTC.

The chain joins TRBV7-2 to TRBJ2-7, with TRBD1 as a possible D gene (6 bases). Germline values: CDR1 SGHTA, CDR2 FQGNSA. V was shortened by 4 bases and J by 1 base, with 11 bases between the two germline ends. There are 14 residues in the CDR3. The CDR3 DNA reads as TGTGCCAGCAGCTCCCAGGGGCCGTCCTACGAGCAGTACTTC. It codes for CASSSQGPSYEQYF.

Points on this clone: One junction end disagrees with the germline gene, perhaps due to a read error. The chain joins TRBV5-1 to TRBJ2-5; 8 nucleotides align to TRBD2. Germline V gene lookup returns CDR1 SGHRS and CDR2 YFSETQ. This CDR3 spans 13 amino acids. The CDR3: CACSYGGAETQYF. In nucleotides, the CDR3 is TGCGCCTGCAGCTACGGGGGGGCAGAGACCCAGTACTTC.